These 17 T cell receptor beta chains share one sample of origin, sequenced in a study of T-cell reconstitution after alpha-beta-depleted transplantation in children. Preparation of the TCRbeta library used unique molecular identifiers. MiXCR, run by TCRdb on the PCR reads, gives a single entry per CDR3 protein. Here the sample spans about 500,000 distinct CDR3 sequences, approximately 32% being singletons. This sample comprised PBMCs from the stem cell graft donor, obtained from the stem cell graft. The source of these receptors is a human donor who donated a stem cell graft to a child with aplastic anemia.

This clonotype was counted a few times. The chain combines TRBV10-1 with TRBJ2-7; TRBD1 matches 7 bases. CDR1 WNHNN and CDR2 SYGVQD come from the germline V gene (reference sequence). This CDR3 spans 16 amino acids. V was clipped by 0 bases and J by 0 bases; unmatched bases: 5. The CDR3: CASSESGDRVSYEQYV. CDR3 bases: TGCGCCAGCAGTGAGTCGGGGGACAGAGTCTCCTACGAGCAGTACGTC.

The chain couples TRBV28 to TRBJ1-2; D is unclear. V was trimmed by 9 bases and J by 7 bases, leaving 21 bases between them. This CDR3 has 14 amino acids. Germline V gives CDR1 MDHEN, CDR2 SYDVKM. The CDR3 DNA reads TGTGCCAGTAACCCTCCCACGCCCAAAGGTGGCTACACCTTC. Its protein product is CASNPPTPKGGYTF.

The gene calls are TRBV12-3 or TRBV12-4 and TRBJ2-1; 12 bases line up with TRBD2. With 2 bases clipped from V and 8 bases from J, the junction kept 7 bases outside the gene matches. The CDR3 sequence is 16 residues long. CDR3 sequence (DNA): TGTGCCAGCAGTTTATCGGAGACTAGCGGGAGCCATGAGCAGTTCTTC. Translated, it gives CASSLSETSGSHEQFF.

There are a few counts of this clonotype. The V call is TRBV12-3 or TRBV12-4, the J call TRBJ2-2; D unclear. CDR3 length: 13 residues. The V gene lost 6 bases and the J gene lost 3 bases, with 8 bases spanning the gap. The CDR3 coding sequence is TGTGCCAGCAGGCTCCTGTACACCGGGGAGCTGTTTTTT. Protein: CASRLLYTGELFF.

V gene TRBV18 combines with J gene TRBJ2-7; D perhaps matches TRBD1 (7 bases). CDR1 and CDR2 (germline): KGHSH, LQKENI. Trimming cost V 1 base and J 3 bases, with 10 bases left between them. This CDR3 region has 14 residues. The CDR3 protein is CASSPHQGGYEQYV. The CDR3, as DNA: TGTGCCAGCTCACCACACCAGGGGGGCTACGAGCAGTACGTC.

This clonotype has only a few counts. The CDR3 region has the DNA TGCAGTGCTAGTGTCCGAAGCTCCTATAATTCACCCCTCCACTTT. It codes for CSASVRSSYNSPLHF. This rearrangement joins TRBV20-1 to TRBJ1-6; D not certain. The V end was cut by 3 bases, the J end by 0 bases, with 9 bases between. CDR1 and CDR2 from the germline V gene are DFQATT and SNEGSKA (reference sequence). The CDR3 sequence is 15 residues long.

The J gene is TRBJ1-1, the V gene TRBV12-3 or TRBV12-4; 8 bases align to TRBD1. V lost 3 bases and J lost 0; bases outside the gene matches: 9. This CDR3 is 17 amino acids long. The DNA for the CDR3 is TGTGCCAGCAGTTTTCAGGACAGGGCCTTCATGAACACTGAAGCTTTCTTT. It specifies CASSFQDRAFMNTEAFF.

This chain connects TRBV20-1 to TRBJ2-5; possibly TRBD2 for D (6 bases). In germline, CDR1 is DFQATT, CDR2 SNEGSKA (reference sequence). The CDR3 has 15 amino acids. V was cut by 6 bases and J by 2 bases, with 19 bases left in between. The CDR3 nucleotides read TGCAGTGCAGTACAACTAGGGAGGCCGCAAGAGACCCAGTACTTC. This codes for CSAVQLGRPQETQYF.

This chain joins TRBV9 and TRBJ1-1; D is unresolved. V lost 1 base and J lost 4, with 14 bases in between. The CDR3 runs to 15 residues. Looked up from germline, CDR1 is SGDLS and CDR2 is YYNGEE. CDR3 sequence reads: CASSVSMAGGTEAFF. DNA for the CDR3: TGTGCCAGCAGCGTAAGTATGGCGGGTGGCACTGAAGCTTTCTTT.

V is TRBV2 and J is TRBJ1-2, with D perhaps TRBD1 (5 bases). The germline gives CDR1 SNHLY, CDR2 FYNNEI. The CDR3 length is 14 residues. The V end lost 6 bases, the J end lost 0 bases, and 11 bases lay between the germline ends. The CDR3: CASSRALANYGYTF. The CDR3 coding sequence is TGTGCCAGCAGCAGGGCTTTAGCTAACTATGGCTACACCTTC.

The chain has TRBV6-1 and TRBJ1-1; D perhaps matches TRBD1 (5 bases). The germline V gene encodes CDR1 MNHNS and CDR2 SASEGT. V shed 4 bases and J shed 3 bases, with 15 bases lying between them. The CDR3 loop spans 15 amino acids. CDR3 DNA: TGTGCCAGCAGTGGGGGACTAAGGGTGGACACTGAAGCTTTCTTT. Translation: CASSGGLRVDTEAFF.

This clonotype came up a few times. V gene TRBV11-2 combines with J gene TRBJ1-5; the D is unclear. The length of the CDR3 is 16 residues. Trimming removed 5 bases at V and 6 bases at J, with 20 bases between. CDR1 SGHAT and CDR2 FQNNGV come from the germline V gene. The CDR3 loop is CASSKSGVSAPQPQHF. Here the CDR3 DNA reads TGTGCCAGCAGCAAAAGTGGGGTTTCGGCCCCTCAGCCCCAGCATTTT.

This clonotype was seen only once. V usage is TRBV27 and J usage is TRBJ2-1; TRBD1 matches 7 bases. The CDR3 runs 15 residues. The V gene end was trimmed by 5 bases and the J gene end by 6 bases; junction bases not matched to a gene: 10. Germline CDR1 reads MNHEY; CDR2 reads SMNVEV (reference sequence). In nucleotides, the CDR3 is TGTGCCAGCAGTCTCACCCTGGGACAGATCAATGAGCAGTTCTTC. Amino acid sequence: CASSLTLGQINEQFF.

This clonotype has just a few counts. The chain recombines TRBV27 with TRBJ2-1; 12 positions match TRBD2. J lost 6 bases, V lost 5 bases, and 5 bases had no gene match. The CDR3 consists of 15 residues. In germline, CDR1 is MNHEY, CDR2 SMNVEV (reference sequence). This chain's CDR3 is CASSHLGLAGNEQFF. The CDR3, as DNA: TGTGCCAGCAGTCACCTGGGACTAGCGGGCAATGAGCAGTTCTTC.

This clonotype was counted at least ten times. The chain employs TRBV7-9 and TRBJ2-7; perhaps TRBD2 as D (5 bases). CDR1 SEHNR and CDR2 FQNEAQ come from the germline V gene (reference sequence). This CDR3 contains 12 residues. Trimming pared 2 bases from V and 4 bases from J, leaving 6 bases between. Here the CDR3 reads CASSLREYEQYF. In DNA form, the CDR3 reads TGTGCCAGCAGCTTAAGGGAGTACGAGCAGTACTTC.

This sequence joins TRBV9 and TRBJ2-1; perhaps TRBD2 as D (6 bases). CDR3 length: 14 residues. CDR1 is SGDLS, CDR2 YYNGEE, per germline. Trimming took off 4 bases at V and 8 bases at J, with 16 bases between the two ends. This chain's CDR3 is CASSPFGGSDEQFF. The CDR3 nucleotides read TGTGCCAGCAGCCCTTTCGGGGGAAGCGATGAGCAGTTCTTC.

This clonotype was detected ten times or more. This sequence joins TRBV18 and TRBJ1-2; 7 bases are a match to TRBD1. With 2 bases clipped from V and 0 bases from J, the junction kept 6 bases outside the gene matches. CDR3 length: 16 residues. Germline CDR1 and CDR2: KGHSH and LQKENI. The CDR3 here is CASSPSQGTANYGYTF. CDR3 DNA: TGTGCCAGCTCACCATCCCAAGGGACAGCTAACTATGGCTACACCTTC.